This T cell receptor (beta chain) was retrieved from a study of blood T cell repertoires in COVID-19. About the study: COVID-19 samples from acute and convalescent phases originated in the United States, Italy and Spain. PBMCs, B-cell-depleted T cells, or T cells were the source of the cDNA or gDNA that made up the material.

In the original analysis: Researchers report that nucleated cell counts were estimated from reference gene primer amplification. Here immunoSEQ multiplex PCR was the method, and the copy in TCRdb shows in-frame clones only, minus some. V and J calls and clone size are copied from that table; D and trimming were computed from the DNA. The data hold 100,000 to 150,000 clones, with roughly 88% observed a single time. The V gene's germline CDR1 is MNHEY and CDR2 SVGAGI. J was trimmed by 6 bases and V by 2 bases; bases with no gene match: 8. The CDR3 contains 15 residues. This TCR was sampled from a man aged 45-65 years with acute or convalescent COVID-19. The chain employs TRBV6-5 and TRBJ2-3; 7 bases match TRBD2. The specimen sequenced was peripheral blood. The CDR3 nucleotides read TGTGCCAGCAGTTACGCTAGCGGTGGGTTGGATACGCAGTATTTT. As protein: CASSYASGGLDTQYF.